One and the same sample provided the 16 T cell receptor beta chains below, sequenced in a study of blood T cell repertoires in COVID-19. Sequencing was performed with immunoSEQ multiplex PCR; in TCRdb, only in-frame clones are kept and a portion is missing. The sample lists 200,000 to 300,000 clones; 70% to 90% were seen once. Material for sequencing was peripheral blood. These receptors all come from a human donor in a cohort sampled during active COVID-19.

The chain links TRBV28 to TRBJ2-5; D gene uncertain. The germline V gene encodes CDR1 MDHEN and CDR2 SYDVKM. This CDR3 has 11 amino acids. Trimming removed 4 bases at V and 4 bases at J, with 4 bases between. The CDR3 spells CASSSLETQYF. The CDR3 nucleotides are TGTGCCAGCAGTTCCCTAGAGACCCAGTACTTC.

Here the CDR3 DNA reads TGTGCCAGTAAGAGGAGCTTGAACACTGAAGCTTTCTTT. This gives the protein CASKRSLNTEAFF. V gene TRBV7-9 combines with J gene TRBJ1-1; D is unresolved. The CDR3 consists of 13 residues. Trimming removed 9 bases from V and 0 bases from J, with 11 bases in between. The germline gives CDR1 SEHNR, CDR2 FQNEAQ (reference sequence).

Only one count was recorded for this clone. The rearrangement joins TRBV7-2 to TRBJ2-7; 12 nucleotides align to TRBD1. The CDR3 is 16 amino acids. The germline gives CDR1 SGHTA, CDR2 FQGNSA. Germline trimming cut 1 base from V and 3 bases from J; bases unmatched to any gene: 4. The CDR3 sequence is CASSLGGQGAGYEQYF. The CDR3 DNA follows: TGTGCCAGCAGCTTAGGGGGACAGGGGGCCGGCTACGAGCAGTACTTC.

The chain uses TRBV7-2 and TRBJ2-1; the match to TRBD2 covers 8 bases. Germline V CDR1 and CDR2: SGHTA, FQGNSA. The CDR3 sequence is 13 residues long. With 7 bases clipped from V and 8 bases from J, the junction kept 7 bases outside the gene matches. The CDR3 nucleotides read TGTGCCAGCACCCTGCGGGGGGCGGATGAGCAGTTCTTC. Translation gives CASTLRGADEQFF.

The sample holds one count of this clone. This chain links TRBV11-2 with TRBJ2-7; D not resolved. This CDR3 has 13 residues. CDR1 and CDR2 (germline): SGHAT, FQNNGV. Between the trimmed V and J ends, which lost 5 bases and 2 bases, there was a span of 10 bases. The CDR3 bases are TGTGCCAGCAGCACCCGACATACCTACGAGCAGTACTTC. Protein: CASSTRHTYEQYF.

V gene TRBV5-1 combines with J gene TRBJ2-7; possible D gene TRBD2, 7 bases. From germline, CDR1 is SGHRS and CDR2 YFSETQ. This CDR3 spans 14 amino acids. V lost 6 bases, J lost 6 bases, and 19 bases lay in between. In DNA form, the CDR3 reads TGCGCCAGCACCTACGGGGGGCGTTTGAGCGAGCAGTACTTC. Amino acids: CASTYGGRLSEQYF.

The gene calls are TRBV24-1 and TRBJ2-3, with TRBD1 identical over 7 bases. Looked up from germline, CDR1 is KGHDR and CDR2 is SFDVKD. CDR3 length: 14 residues. Here the CDR3 reads CATTGTDITDTQYF. The CDR3, as DNA: TGTGCAACTACCGGGACAGATATCACAGATACGCAGTATTTT.

The chain recombines TRBV9 with TRBJ2-1; D is unresolved. V was pared by 4 bases and J by 7 bases, with 6 bases between. There are 11 residues in the CDR3. Germline lookup yields CDR1 SGDLS and CDR2 YYNGEE. CDR3 protein: CASSSQNEQFF. The CDR3 nucleotides read TGTGCCAGCAGCTCCCAAAATGAGCAGTTCTTC. The full variable domain, its missing parts supplied by reference TRBV9 and TRBJ2-1, is DSGVTQTPKHLITATGQRVTLRCSPRSGDLSVYWYQQSLDQGLQFLIQYYNGEERAKGNILERFSAQQFPDLHSELNLSSLELGDSALYFCASSSQNEQFFGPGTRLTVL.

J is TRBJ1-2 and V is TRBV6-5; no reliable D call. V lost 2 bases to trimming and J lost 2 bases, with 12 bases between them. Germline-derived CDR1 and CDR2 are MNHEY and SVGAGI. This CDR3 has 15 amino acids. The DNA for the CDR3 is TGTGCCAGCAGTTACGATGGCAGCGTGAACTATGGCTACACCTTC. Translated, it gives CASSYDGSVNYGYTF.

This chain links TRBV14 with TRBJ2-1; D call uncertain. This CDR3 contains 14 residues. Germline V gives CDR1 SGHDN, CDR2 FVKESK. V was cut by 4 bases and J by 0 bases, with 7 bases left in between. The CDR3 DNA reads as TGTGCCAGCAGCCGAGTGAGCTCCTACAATGAGCAGTTCTTC. Protein sequence: CASSRVSSYNEQFF.

Comment on this clone: The junction departs from the called germline gene at one end, perhaps through a read error. The rearrangement joins TRBV7-9 to TRBJ1-1, with a weak D call TRBD1 (6 bases). The CDR3 consists of 15 residues. Germline V gene data show CDR1 as SEHNR and CDR2 as FQNEAQ (reference sequence). The CDR3 reads CASSLAPNRDTEAFF. The CDR3 coding sequence is TGTGCCAGCAGCCTCGCACCAAACCGGGACACCGAAGCTTTCTTT.

The count of this clone is one. DNA of the CDR3: TGTGCCAGCAGCTCCCAGTTAGCTCCTGGAAACACCATATATTTT. This gives the protein CASSSQLAPGNTIYF. The V and J genes are TRBV5-6 and TRBJ1-3; no reliable D call. This CDR3 has 15 residues. Per the germline V gene, CDR1 is SGHDT and CDR2 is YYEEEE. V was shortened by 3 bases and J by 2 bases, with 12 bases between the two germline ends.

This chain joins TRBV4-1 and TRBJ1-3; no clear D. Germline CDR1 is MGHRA and CDR2 is YSYEKL. This CDR3 contains 16 residues. V lost 0 bases and J 0 bases, leaving 9 bases between the germline ends. The CDR3: CASSQDSHSSGNTIYF. DNA for the CDR3: TGCGCCAGCAGCCAAGATTCGCACTCCTCTGGAAACACCATATATTTT.

J is TRBJ1-2 and V is TRBV2; D is undetermined. CDR3 length: 13 amino acids. Trimming shortened V by 2 bases and J by 6 bases, and 10 bases separated the two germline ends. The germline gives CDR1 SNHLY, CDR2 FYNNEI. CDR3 loop: CASSEFRQDGYTF. Written as DNA, the CDR3 is TGTGCCAGCAGTGAATTCAGGCAAGATGGCTACACCTTC.

In nucleotides, the CDR3 is TGTGCCAGCACCACAGGCGTCAACTATGGCTACACCTTC. Amino acid sequence: CASTTGVNYGYTF. This chain joins TRBV12-3 or TRBV12-4 and TRBJ1-2; D perhaps matches TRBD1 (5 bases). V was pared by 7 bases and J by 2 bases, with 11 bases between. The CDR3 runs 13 residues.

The V and J genes are TRBV15 and TRBJ1-5, with D perhaps TRBD1 (6 bases). The CDR3 is 15 amino acids. V lost 4 bases to trimming and J lost 3 bases, with 13 bases between them. The germline CDR1 and CDR2 sequences are LNHNV and YYDKDF (reference sequence). For the CDR3, the DNA is TGTGCCACCAGCACCGGTGACAGGAACAATCAGCCCCAGCATTTT. Its protein product is CATSTGDRNNQPQHF.